Listed here are 18 T cell receptor beta chains from one sample, sequenced in a study of T-cell reconstitution after alpha-beta-depleted transplantation in children. Preparation of the TCRbeta library involved a method that used unique molecular identifiers. TCRdb independently ran MiXCR on the PCR reads; one entry per CDR3 protein. This sample has roughly 790,000 distinct CDR3 sequences; 15% to 20% occur once, and the top ten carry approximately 5%. Sequencing was performed on PBMCs, mostly from graft donor cells, taken 360 days after TCRalphabeta/CD19-depleted stem cell transplant. These receptors originate from a male patient younger than 18 who had a stem cell transplant for acute lymphoblastic leukemia, so the T cells may come from the graft donor.

This clonotype has a handful of counts. The chain uses TRBV20-1 and TRBJ2-1; no reliable D call. The CDR3 spans 11 residues. Germline CDR1 reads DFQATT; CDR2 reads SNEGSKA (reference sequence). Deletions cut 5 bases from V and 6 bases from J, with 8 bases between. The CDR3: CSAFPGNEQFF. As DNA, the CDR3 is TGCAGTGCTTTCCCCGGCAATGAGCAGTTCTTC.

This clonotype has just a few counts. The chain couples TRBV5-1 to TRBJ2-2; D gene uncertain. V shed 0 bases and J shed 7 bases, with 7 bases lying between them. This CDR3 has 13 amino acids. Germline CDR1 and CDR2: SGHRS and YFSETQ. The CDR3 DNA sequence: TGCGCCAGCAGCTTGGAGGCCCGCGGGGAGCTGTTTTTT. It codes for CASSLEARGELFF.

This clonotype occurred a few times. The chain carries TRBV29-1 and TRBJ2-7; D unclear. This CDR3 contains 15 residues. V was clipped by 0 bases and J by 0 bases, with 12 bases between them. The germline CDR1 and CDR2 sequences are SQVTM and ANQGSEA. The CDR3 here is CSVEDWAEVSYEQYF. The CDR3 coding sequence is TGCAGCGTTGAAGATTGGGCAGAAGTCTCCTACGAGCAGTACTTC.

The rearrangement joins TRBV29-1 to TRBJ1-5; 7 nucleotides align to TRBD1. The CDR3 extends over 13 amino acids. The V segment lost 4 bases and the J segment 3 bases; nucleotides outside the gene matches: 3. Germline CDR1 reads SQVTM; CDR2 reads ANQGSEA. The CDR3 loop is CSVARGPNQPQHF. CDR3 nucleotide sequence: TGCAGCGTTGCTAGGGGGCCCAATCAGCCCCAGCATTTT.

This clonotype was observed at least ten times. The rearrangement joins TRBV29-1 to TRBJ2-3; tentatively, D is TRBD1 or TRBD2 (6 bases each). Germline V gene sequence: CDR1 SQVTM, CDR2 ANQGSEA. V dropped 7 bases and J dropped 2 bases, with 19 bases sitting between them. The CDR3 runs to 15 residues. CDR3 amino acids: CSADPGGRTTDTQYF. For the CDR3, the DNA is TGCAGCGCTGATCCTGGGGGGCGGACCACAGATACGCAGTATTTT.

V is TRBV19 and J is TRBJ2-7; D is possibly TRBD1 (5 bases). The CDR3 has 14 residues. V was trimmed by 1 base and J by 6 bases, leaving 13 bases between them. Germline values: CDR1 LNHDA, CDR2 SQIVND (reference sequence). Here the CDR3 DNA reads TGTGCCAGTAGTATAGGAGGCAGGGCCTCCGAGCAGTACTTC. It translates to CASSIGGRASEQYF.

This clonotype was seen only a few times. The CDR3 sequence is CASSQPTSGNKNIQYF. DNA for the CDR3: TGCGCCAGCAGCCAACCGACTAGCGGAAACAAAAACATTCAGTACTTC. V is TRBV4-1 and J is TRBJ2-4; 9 nucleotides line up with TRBD2. Unmatched junction bases numbered 5, after V lost 2 bases and J lost 3 bases. CDR3 length: 16 residues. The germline CDR1 and CDR2 sequences are MGHRA and YSYEKL.

This clonotype has more than one count but fewer than ten. The gene calls are TRBV25-1 and TRBJ2-5; no clear D gene. Looked up from germline, CDR1 is MGHDK and CDR2 is SYGVNS. Trimming shortened V by 1 base and J by 4 bases, and 4 bases separated the two germline ends. The CDR3 is 12 residues long. CDR3 region: CASSEWLETQYF. CDR3 DNA sequence: TGTGCCAGCAGTGAATGGTTAGAGACCCAGTACTTC.

CDR3: CSARLASGTRQHF. The DNA of the CDR3 is TGCAGTGCTAGACTCGCATCCGGGACGCGCCAGCATTTT. The rearrangement links TRBV20-1 to TRBJ1-5; tentative D call: TRBD1 (5 bases). V was shortened by 2 bases and J by 12 bases, with 17 bases between the two germline ends. CDR1 and CDR2 (germline): DFQATT, SNEGSKA (reference sequence). This CDR3 has 13 residues.

This clonotype has only a few counts. The V call is TRBV5-1, the J call TRBJ1-1, with TRBD1 matching 12 bases. J gave up 4 bases and V 2 bases, and 15 bases lay outside the gene matches. Per germline, CDR1 SGHRS and CDR2 YFSETQ. This CDR3 contains 19 residues. CDR3 protein: CASSFGDRGRRGRGTEAFF. The CDR3 nucleotides read TGCGCCAGCAGCTTTGGGGACAGGGGGCGAAGGGGTCGTGGCACTGAAGCTTTCTTT.

J is TRBJ1-1 and V is TRBV27; 8 positions match TRBD1. Germline values: CDR1 MNHEY, CDR2 SMNVEV (reference sequence). The CDR3 is 16 residues long. Trimming took 3 bases from V and 1 from J; bases not matched to a gene: 7. Here the CDR3 reads CASSLTGVASNTEAFF. For the CDR3, the DNA is TGTGCCAGCAGTTTGACAGGGGTAGCATCGAACACTGAAGCTTTCTTT.

The chain is built from TRBV5-1 and TRBJ2-1; D not resolved. CDR3 length: 15 amino acids. The germline V gene encodes CDR1 SGHRS and CDR2 YFSETQ. V shed 3 bases and J shed 1 base, with 11 bases lying between them. The CDR3 coding sequence is TGCGCCAGCAGCTCCCCGGCCCGATCCTACAATGAGCAGTTCTTC. Encoded protein: CASSSPARSYNEQFF.

V gene TRBV5-1 combines with J gene TRBJ2-3; D is undetermined. This CDR3 comprises 15 residues. Germline V gives CDR1 SGHRS, CDR2 YFSETQ. The ends were cut back, 2 bases at V and 2 bases at J, with 12 bases in the middle. The DNA for the CDR3 is TGCGCCAGCAGCTTAAGTGGACCCCCCACAGATACGCAGTATTTT. Protein sequence: CASSLSGPPTDTQYF.

This clonotype occurred a few times. V usage is TRBV20-1 and J usage is TRBJ1-4; no reliable D call. Germline values: CDR1 DFQATT, CDR2 SNEGSKA (reference sequence). V was trimmed by 1 base and J by 7 bases, leaving 7 bases between them. The CDR3 runs 12 residues. The CDR3 DNA follows: TGCAGTGCTAGAGGGGCACCTGAAAAACTGTTTTTT. It encodes CSARGAPEKLFF.

This clonotype was counted only a few times. V is TRBV5-1 and J is TRBJ2-1, with 9 bases identical to TRBD1. Germline lookup yields CDR1 SGHRS and CDR2 YFSETQ. J gave up 2 bases and V 6 bases, and 9 bases lay outside the gene matches. The CDR3 has 16 amino acids. The CDR3 sequence is CASNEGQGWPYNEQFF. DNA for the CDR3: TGCGCCAGCAATGAGGGACAGGGTTGGCCCTACAATGAGCAGTTCTTC.

This clonotype was seen many times. This chain joins TRBV20-1 and TRBJ2-1; D is perhaps TRBD1 (5 bases). Trimming cost V 2 bases and J 9 bases, with 8 bases left between them. Germline lookup yields CDR1 DFQATT and CDR2 SNEGSKA (reference sequence). The CDR3 length is 11 residues. CDR3 sequence (DNA): TGCAGTGCTAGAAGGGGTACTGAGCAGTTCTTC. Its protein is CSARRGTEQFF.

This clonotype was found many times. The rearrangement uses TRBV12-3 or TRBV12-4 and TRBJ2-3; D is perhaps TRBD1 or TRBD2 (5 bases each). Deletions cut 3 bases from V and 2 bases from J, with 9 bases between. The CDR3 spans 14 residues. The CDR3 DNA reads TGTGCCAGCAGTTTTTCCGGGACCACAGATACGCAGTATTTT. This gives the protein CASSFSGTTDTQYF.

The chain employs TRBV24-1 and TRBJ2-1; 11 bases agree with TRBD2. CDR1 KGHDR and CDR2 SFDVKD come from the germline V gene. After removal of 3 bases from V and 9 bases from J, the junction contained 9 bases not matched to a gene. This CDR3 spans 16 amino acids. As DNA, the CDR3 is TGTGCCACCAGTGATCCGACTAGCGGGATGAAATTTGAGCAGTTCTTC. Its translation: CATSDPTSGMKFEQFF.